Shown below are 30 T cell receptor beta chains from a single sample sequenced in a study of T cell clonality in common variable immunodeficiency. Method: immunoSEQ multiplex PCR; TCRdb's copy keeps in-frame clones and lacks some. Sampling found roughly 32,000 clones, none seen once. The source material was peripheral blood mononuclear cells. These receptors were taken from a person aged 18 to 75 in good health.

This clone was counted many times. The read comes to an end 3 residues before the CDR3 does, leaving the germline J gene to fill in the end. The chain couples TRBV11-2 to TRBJ2-7; D is undetermined. The CDR3 is made up of 12 amino acids. Germline V gives CDR1 SGHAT, CDR2 FQNNGV. Trimming pared 5 bases from V and 3 bases from J, leaving 8 bases between. The part of the CDR3 DNA that was read is TGTGCCAGCAGCCTCAACAGCTACGAG. Translating gives CASSLNSYE. The full-length CDR3 reads as CASSLNSYEQYF.

This clone has at least ten counts. The read is 3 residues too short to cover the CDR3 end, so that end is filled in from the germline J gene. The V call is TRBV12-3 or TRBV12-4, the J call TRBJ2-2, with D maybe TRBD1 (6 bases). With 4 bases removed from V and 5 bases from J, the gap between germline ends came to 14 bases. This CDR3 region has 15 residues. This chain's CDR3 is CASSSQGRITGELFF. The sequenced CDR3 bases are TGTGCCAGCAGTTCCCAGGGGAGAATAACCGGGGAG.

This clone was recorded at least ten times. Read data end 3 residues before the CDR3 end; the end is taken from the germline J gene. The rearrangement joins TRBV5-6 to TRBJ2-1, with a possible D match to TRBD2 (7 bases). Trimming pared 3 bases from V and 6 bases from J, leaving 10 bases between. This CDR3 contains 13 residues. The germline gives CDR1 SGHDT, CDR2 YYEEEE. The DNA read from the CDR3 is TGTGCCAGCAGCTGGAGGGGGGGCAATGAG. The encoded protein is CASSWRGGNE. The entire CDR3 protein reads CASSWRGGNEQFF.

The CDR3 bases that were read are TGCGCCAGCAGCTCGAATGACATACGCCAAGAGACC. Translation gives CASSSNDIRQET. From start to end, the CDR3 is CASSSNDIRQETQYF. V gene TRBV5-1 combines with J gene TRBJ2-5; D remains unclear. From the germline J gene comes the end of the CDR3, since the read stops 3 residues before it. The germline V gene encodes CDR1 SGHRS and CDR2 YFSETQ. Trimming removed 3 bases from V and 1 base from J, with 13 bases in between. The CDR3 runs 15 residues.

This clone was seen at least ten times. The CDR3 is cut off 3 residues early in the read; its end comes from the germline J gene. The chain joins TRBV7-9 to TRBJ1-2; D is possibly TRBD1 (6 bases). The CDR3 has 13 amino acids. Germline-derived CDR1 and CDR2 are SEHNR and FQNEAQ (reference sequence). V dropped 4 bases and J dropped 6 bases, with 12 bases sitting between them. The CDR3 protein is CASSSRTEDGYTF. CDR3 DNA (partial): TGTGCCAGCAGCTCCCGGACAGAGGATGGC.

Ten or more counts support this clone. Sequencing ends 3 residues short of the CDR3 end; the germline J gene provides the rest. The chain links TRBV5-5 to TRBJ2-1; TRBD2 aligns across 9 bases. Looked up from germline, CDR1 is SGHKS and CDR2 is YYEKEE (reference sequence). This CDR3 is built from 15 residues. With V trimmed by 4 bases and J by 5 bases, 7 bases remained unmatched. Here the CDR3 reads CASSLSGSGDNEQFF. The CDR3 bases that were read are TGTGCCAGCAGCCTTAGCGGGAGTGGCGACAATGAG.

This clone was seen at least ten times. The read ends 3 residues before the CDR3 terminus; that terminus is restored from the germline J gene. The chain joins TRBV20-1 to TRBJ2-7; possible D gene TRBD2, 6 bases. The CDR3 consists of 16 residues. The germline V gene has CDR1 DFQATT and CDR2 SNEGSKA (reference sequence). The V gene lost 1 base and the J gene lost 2 bases, with 18 bases spanning the gap. The CDR3 is CSARARGGTGAYEQYF. The CDR3 bases that were read are TGCAGTGCTAGAGCGAGGGGTGGAACGGGGGCCTACGAG.

There are many counts of this clone. The read terminates 3 residues before the CDR3 end, so the remaining end is supplied by the germline J gene. The chain is built from TRBV20-1 and TRBJ2-7; D possibly corresponds to TRBD2 (6 bases). Deletions cut 6 bases from V and 2 bases from J, with 17 bases between. The CDR3 length is 14 residues. The germline CDR1 and CDR2 sequences are DFQATT and SNEGSKA (reference sequence). The CDR3 loop is CSAEPGLAPYEQYF. The DNA read from the CDR3 is TGCAGTGCAGAGCCGGGACTGGCTCCCTACGAG.

This clone was seen at least ten times. The read falls 3 residues short of the CDR3 end, and the missing part is taken from the germline J gene. The chain uses TRBV19 and TRBJ1-1, with D possibly being TRBD1 (5 bases). The V end lost 3 bases, the J end lost 0 bases, and 8 bases lay between the germline ends. Looked up from germline, CDR1 is LNHDA and CDR2 is SQIVND (reference sequence). There are 14 residues in the CDR3. The CDR3 spells CASSIRGVNTEAFF. CDR3 bases read: TGTGCCAGTAGTATTCGGGGGGTGAACACTGAA.

Many counts were recorded for this clone. The sequence runs out 3 residues before the end of the CDR3; the remainder is reconstructed from the germline J gene. The rearrangement joins TRBV10-3 to TRBJ1-4; a possible D gene is TRBD1 (5 bases). This CDR3 has 16 residues. V lost 0 bases and J 7 bases, leaving 15 bases between the germline ends. Germline V gives CDR1 ENHRY, CDR2 SYGVKD. Incomplete CDR3 DNA: TGTGCCATCAGTGAGTCGGCCTGGGCGAGGGGTGAAAAA. Translation gives CAISESAWARGEK. The CDR3 reads in full as CAISESAWARGEKLFF.

This clone appeared many times. The read terminates 3 residues before the CDR3 end, so the remaining end is supplied by the germline J gene. The J gene is TRBJ2-1, the V gene TRBV20-1; D is uncertain. In germline, CDR1 is DFQATT, CDR2 SNEGSKA (reference sequence). CDR3 length: 16 residues. Trimming left V 4 bases short and J 5 bases short, with 21 bases between. CDR3 sequence: CSATPPESVPNNEQFF. The CDR3 bases that were read are TGCAGTGCTACCCCCCCCGAGTCAGTTCCCAACAATGAG.

This clone was seen ten or more times. The read terminates 3 residues before the CDR3 end, so the remaining end is supplied by the germline J gene. V usage is TRBV30 and J usage is TRBJ2-5; no reliable D call. CDR1 is GTSNPN and CDR2 is SVGIG in the germline V gene (reference sequence). The CDR3 sequence is 12 residues long. V dropped 2 bases and J dropped 5 bases, with 9 bases sitting between them. Here the CDR3 reads CAWSSLGETQYF. Partial CDR3 DNA: TGTGCCTGGAGTTCCCTCGGGGAGACC.

This clone was seen ten or more times. Read coverage stops 3 residues before the CDR3 terminus; the germline J gene supplies the remainder. The chain has TRBV28 and TRBJ2-7; 15 nucleotides line up with TRBD2. From germline, CDR1 is MDHEN and CDR2 SYDVKM. This CDR3 region has 16 residues. J was trimmed by 4 bases and V by 1 base; bases with no gene match: 2. The CDR3 sequence: CASSLSGTSGRYEQYF. The CDR3 DNA, read in part, is TGTGCCAGCAGTTTATCAGGGACTAGCGGGAGGTACGAG. Variable domain in full (rest from reference TRBV28 and TRBJ2-7): DVKVTQSSRYLVKRTGEKVFLECVQDMDHENMFWYRQDPGLGLRLIYFSYDVKMKEKGDIPEGYSVSREKKERFSLILESASTNQTSMYLCASSLSGTSGRYEQYFGPGTRLTVT.

This clone was recorded many times. The read gets to within 3 residues of the CDR3 end, and the germline J gene fills in the rest. The chain has TRBV5-6 and TRBJ1-2, with 9 bases lining up with TRBD1. This CDR3 comprises 14 residues. Per germline, CDR1 SGHDT and CDR2 YYEEEE. With 4 bases clipped from V and 4 bases from J, the junction kept 5 bases outside the gene matches. Partial CDR3 DNA: TGTGCCAGCAGCCTACCGACAGGGGGCTATGGC. Translation: CASSLPTGGYG. The full CDR3 is CASSLPTGGYGYTF.

The table lists this clone with many counts. The read terminates 3 residues before the CDR3 end, so the remaining end is supplied by the germline J gene. The V and J genes are TRBV5-6 and TRBJ2-1; D is possibly TRBD2 (6 bases). Trimming removed 3 bases from V and 8 bases from J, with 12 bases in between. The CDR3 covers 13 residues. Germline CDR1 SGHDT, CDR2 YYEEEE. The CDR3 spells CASSSESSDEQFF. Partial CDR3 DNA: TGTGCCAGCAGCTCAGAATCTAGCGATGAG.

This clone was seen repeatedly, ten times or more. Read data end 3 residues before the CDR3 end; the end is taken from the germline J gene. This sequence joins TRBV6-1 and TRBJ1-1; no reliable D call. The V gene's germline CDR1 is MNHNS and CDR2 SASEGT. This CDR3 has 14 amino acids. CDR3 amino acids: CASSERVRGTEAFF. The CDR3 bases that were read are TGTGCCAGCAGTGAAAGGGTGAGAGGAACCGAA.

This clone has a count of ten or more. Sequencing ends 3 residues short of the CDR3 end; the germline J gene provides the rest. This chain links TRBV5-1 with TRBJ2-7; TRBD2 matches at 11 bases. This CDR3 is built from 17 residues. Unmatched junction bases numbered 10, after V lost 4 bases and J lost 1 base. Germline V gives CDR1 SGHRS, CDR2 YFSETQ. The CDR3: CASSMVGIAGGSYEQYF. The DNA read from the CDR3 is TGCGCCAGCAGCATGGTCGGGATAGCGGGAGGGTCCTACGAG.

This clone appeared many times. The CDR3 is cut off 3 residues early in the read; its end comes from the germline J gene. J is TRBJ2-3 and V is TRBV5-4; TRBD2 matches at 7 bases. The germline V gene encodes CDR1 SGHNT and CDR2 YYREEE (reference sequence). The CDR3 is made up of 15 amino acids. V was clipped by 1 base and J by 2 bases; unmatched bases: 4. The covered CDR3 bases are TGTGCCAGCAGCTTGCGGGGAGGGTCCACAGATACG. Amino acid sequence: CASSLRGGSTDT. The full CDR3 reads CASSLRGGSTDTQYF.

This clone was counted a few times. The CDR3 goes on 3 residues after the read ends, and that part is filled in from the germline J gene. The chain joins TRBV5-1 to TRBJ2-2; 10 bases fit TRBD1. Germline CDR1 reads SGHRS; CDR2 reads YFSETQ. This CDR3 contains 15 residues. Losses at the gene ends were 5 bases for V and 5 bases for J; bases not matched to a gene: 6. The sequenced CDR3 bases are TGCGCCAGCAGAAGGACAGGGGGTATGACCGGGGAG. This sequence encodes CASRRTGGMTGE. The CDR3 in full is CASRRTGGMTGELFF.

This clone was found many times. The CDR3 extends 3 residues past the end of the read, so its final part is completed from the germline J gene. The chain links TRBV18 to TRBJ1-5; no reliable D call. This CDR3 is 13 amino acids long. Germline CDR1 reads KGHSH; CDR2 reads LQKENI. Trimming shortened V by 6 bases and J by 4 bases, and 10 bases separated the two germline ends. The CDR3 DNA, read in part, is TGTGCCAGCTCTACGGTCCAAAATCAGCCC. Amino acid sequence: CASSTVQNQP. The CDR3 in full is CASSTVQNQPQHF.

This clone was counted ten times or more. The read is 3 residues too short to cover the CDR3 end, so that end is filled in from the germline J gene. The genes are TRBV18 and TRBJ2-6; no clear D. Germline V gene lookup returns CDR1 KGHSH and CDR2 LQKENI. This CDR3 is built from 14 residues. Trimming pared 0 bases from V and 4 bases from J, leaving 4 bases between. The part of the CDR3 DNA that was read is TGTGCCAGCTCACCACCTGGCGGGGCCAACGTC. It specifies CASSPPGGANV. The whole CDR3 sequence is CASSPPGGANVLTF.

This clone has more than one count but fewer than ten. Incomplete CDR3 DNA: TGTGCCAGCTCACCAAACAAGGGGGACACTGAA. Its translation is CASSPNKGDTE. The CDR3 as a whole reads CASSPNKGDTEAFF. The V call is TRBV18, the J call TRBJ1-1; perhaps TRBD1 as D (6 bases). From the germline J gene comes the end of the CDR3, since the read stops 3 residues before it. Between the trimmed V and J ends, which lost 2 bases and 3 bases, there was a span of 10 bases. This CDR3 contains 14 residues. The germline gives CDR1 KGHSH, CDR2 LQKENI. Full variable domain (rest looked up from reference TRBV18 and TRBJ1-1): NAGVMQNPRHLVRRRGQEARLRCSPMKGHSHVYWYRQLPEEGLKFMVYLQKENIIDESGMPKERFSAEFPKEGPSILRIQQVVRGDSAAYFCASSPNKGDTEAFFGQGTRLTVV.

This clone was seen a handful of times. This chain's CDR3 is CASSESGRGAGELFF. The CDR3 DNA, read in part, is TGTGCCAGCAGTGAGTCCGGCAGGGGGGCCGGGGAG. The chain joins TRBV2 to TRBJ2-2; D is possibly TRBD1 (7 bases). Read data end 3 residues before the CDR3 end; the end is taken from the germline J gene. Germline V gene lookup returns CDR1 SNHLY and CDR2 FYNNEI. The CDR3 runs to 15 residues. Between the trimmed V and J ends, which lost 3 bases and 6 bases, there was a span of 14 bases.

This clone was observed a few times. Read data end 3 residues before the CDR3 end; the end is taken from the germline J gene. The chain has TRBV5-4 and TRBJ2-7, with 11 bases fitting TRBD1. This CDR3 contains 16 residues. Germline assignment: CDR1 SGHNT and CDR2 YYREEE (reference sequence). Trimming at V came to 2 bases and at J to 2 bases, leaving 6 bases not matched to a gene. The CDR3 loop reads CASSFGDRGVPYEQYF. Incomplete CDR3 DNA: TGTGCCAGCAGCTTCGGGGACAGGGGGGTTCCCTACGAG.

This clone was counted a few times. The read is 3 residues too short to cover the CDR3 end, so that end is filled in from the germline J gene. V usage is TRBV11-1 and J usage is TRBJ2-5; 8 bases are shared with TRBD2. CDR1 is SGHAT and CDR2 is FQDESV in the germline V gene (reference sequence). The CDR3 runs 15 residues. Trimming cost V 0 bases and J 2 bases; bases outside gene matches: 2. The CDR3: CASSLAPSGQETQYF. The CDR3 bases that were read are TGTGCCAGCAGCTTAGCGCCTAGCGGGCAAGAGACC.

The table lists this clone with many counts. The read halts 3 residues ahead of the CDR3 end, with the missing end drawn from the germline J gene. The chain couples TRBV2 to TRBJ2-3; D gene ambiguous. The CDR3 covers 14 residues. CDR1 is SNHLY, CDR2 FYNNEI, per germline. V was cut by 7 bases and J by 0 bases, with 11 bases left in between. CDR3 in amino acids: CASTLFPSTDTQYF. The CDR3 bases that were read are TGTGCCAGCACACTTTTCCCTAGCACAGATACG. The full variable domain, with the rest looked up from reference TRBV2 and TRBJ2-3, is EPEVTQTPSHQVTQMGQEVILRCVPISNHLYFYWYRQILGQKVEFLVSFYNNEISEKSEIFDDQFSVERPDGSNFTLKIRSTKLEDSAMYFCASTLFPSTDTQYFGPGTRLTVL.

This clone was recorded a few times. Coverage ceases 3 residues before the CDR3 finishes, and the germline J gene fills in the end. This sequence joins TRBV19 and TRBJ1-5; unclear D gene. The CDR3 is 11 residues long. The germline V and J ends were trimmed by 6 bases and 4 bases, with 4 bases remaining between them. Germline assignment: CDR1 LNHDA and CDR2 SQIVND (reference sequence). The CDR3 DNA, read in part, is TGTGCCAGTAGCTCGAATCAGCCC. Protein product: CASSSNQP. The complete CDR3 reads CASSSNQPQHF.

This clone was recorded at least ten times. The read terminates 3 residues ahead of where the CDR3 ends, so the germline J gene completes it. This chain joins TRBV6-7 and TRBJ2-1, with 8 nucleotides matching TRBD2. TRBV6-7 is identified as an open reading frame with a role that is uncertain. The CDR3 runs 16 residues. Losses at the gene ends were 1 base for V and 3 bases for J; bases not matched to a gene: 5. The part of the CDR3 DNA that was read is TGTGCCAGCAGTTACTTCCCGGGACTAGACTACAATGAG. Its translation is CASSYFPGLDYNE. The complete CDR3 sequence is CASSYFPGLDYNEQFF.

This clone was detected ten times or more. The read finishes 3 residues shy of the CDR3 end, and the germline J gene is used to complete it. The chain recombines TRBV5-5 with TRBJ2-7; a possible D gene is TRBD2 (6 bases). V was cut by 0 bases and J by 2 bases, with 12 bases left in between. This CDR3 region has 15 residues. Looked up from germline, CDR1 is SGHKS and CDR2 is YYEKEE (reference sequence). The covered CDR3 bases are TGTGCCAGCAGCTTGGCCCCAGCGGGTACCTACGAG. Protein: CASSLAPAGTYE. The CDR3 in its entirety is CASSLAPAGTYEQYF.

As to this clone: The read ends 3 residues early relative to the CDR3; the germline J gene fills the gap. J is TRBJ2-3 and V is TRBV19; 9 bases are a match to TRBD2. Germline values: CDR1 LNHDA, CDR2 SQIVND (reference sequence). This CDR3 is built from 13 residues. The CDR3 sequence: CASQTSGQETQYF. CDR3 DNA (partial): TGTGCCAGTCAGACTAGCGGTCAAGAGACG.